These 32 T cell receptor beta chains originate from one sample sequenced in a study of CXCR3-negative and CXCR3-positive naive CD8 T cells (dated by TCRdb to the late 2010s). Study-level results and caveats: Compared with CXCR3-negative naive cells, CXCR3-positive naive cells had TRB CDR3s with higher hydrophobicity (lower Kidera factor 4), lower energy, and higher strength and volume indices.

The listed sequencing device is NextSeq 550. The Human TCR Profiling Kit (MiLaboratory) was used to make UMI-labeled 5' RACE TRB cDNA libraries. The reads, reprocessed by TCRdb, yield one row per CDR3 protein sequence and no DNA. This sample's table carries under 150,000 distinct CDR3 sequences. The ten largest make up about 0.61% of the sample. These receptors lack a known antigen. The source material was naive CXCR3+ CD8+ T cells from blood. Per the publication, the cell subset or site label means: CD45RO-CCR7+CD27+CD95- naive CD8+ T cells expressing CXCR3 (TNR3+). The receptors come from a human donor in good health. Some clones in this sample may be carry-over from other donors' samples.

The chain is built from TRBV28 and TRBJ2-5. Germline V gene data show CDR1 as MDHEN and CDR2 as SYDVKM. The CDR3 covers 12 residues. The CDR3 sequence: CASSVILVLQYF.

This chain connects TRBV6-6 to TRBJ1-1; TCRdb's assignment of TRBD1 cannot be checked, as there is no DNA. The germline CDR1 and CDR2 sequences are MNHNY and SVGAGI (reference sequence). CDR3 size: 15 residues. CDR3 in amino acids: CASSSGGAENTEAFF.

CDR3 sequence reads: CASSQDLETQYF. The chain uses TRBV4-2 and TRBJ2-5. CDR1 is LGHNA, CDR2 YNFKEQ, per germline. The CDR3 has 12 residues.

The chain uses TRBV10-3 and TRBJ1-1; checking the TCRdb D call of TRBD1 is not possible without DNA. In germline, CDR1 is ENHRY, CDR2 SYGVKD. CDR3 length: 16 amino acids. CDR3 loop: CAIGPGTGPLGTEAFF.

This chain joins TRBV28 and TRBJ1-5; as DNA is missing, the TRBD1 call by TCRdb cannot be tested. Germline CDR1 reads MDHEN; CDR2 reads SYDVKM. This CDR3 spans 14 amino acids. The CDR3 here is CASRIQGLDQPQHF.

This chain's CDR3 is CSVEVTTGTNTGELFF. The gene calls are TRBV29-1 and TRBJ2-2. The CDR3 is 16 residues long. Per the germline V gene, CDR1 is SQVTM and CDR2 is ANQGSEA.

The V and J genes are TRBV12-3 or TRBV12-4 and TRBJ2-7; the D gene TCRdb calls, TRBD1, cannot be checked with no DNA. This CDR3 contains 14 residues. This CDR3 is CASSNAGTGTEQYF.

J is TRBJ2-7 and V is TRBV27. CDR1 MNHEY and CDR2 SMNVEV come from the germline V gene (reference sequence). The length of the CDR3 is 13 residues. CDR3 region: CASSLARNYEQYF.

V and J are TRBV5-4 and TRBJ2-7; TCRdb names TRBD2, which stays unverified in the absence of DNA. Germline V gene lookup returns CDR1 SGHNT and CDR2 YYREEE (reference sequence). This CDR3 spans 15 amino acids. The CDR3 sequence: CASSPGLAGGFEEYF. Filled out from reference TRBV5-4 and TRBJ2-7, the complete variable domain reads ETGVTQSPTHLIKTRGQQVTLRCSSQSGHNTVSWYQQALGQGPQFIFQYYREEENGRGNFPPRFSGLQFPNYSSELNVNALELDDSALYLCASSPGLAGGFEEYFGPGTRLTVT.

The chain recombines TRBV6-4 with TRBJ2-3; there is no DNA to check the TCRdb D call of TRBD1. The V gene's germline CDR1 is MRHNA and CDR2 SNTAGT. The length of the CDR3 is 16 residues. CDR3 region: CASSDSPGQGTDTQYF.

The chain joins TRBV11-2 to TRBJ1-1; TCRdb designates TRBD1, a call that cannot be tested without DNA. Germline V CDR1 and CDR2: SGHAT, FQNNGV. The CDR3 extends over 13 amino acids. This chain's CDR3 is CASSPGTVIEAFF.

The chain recombines TRBV7-2 with TRBJ2-7; TCRdb selects TRBD2, and the lack of DNA leaves this call unchecked. Germline V gene sequence: CDR1 SGHTA, CDR2 FQGNSA. The CDR3 covers 15 residues. CDR3 residues: CASSLVGRDPYEQYF.

The rearrangement uses TRBV19 and TRBJ2-7; TCRdb lists TRBD2, though no DNA is available to test this call. This CDR3 has 17 residues. Germline V lookup: CDR1 LNHDA, CDR2 SQIVND (reference sequence). CDR3 region: CASSIDLEAQHPDEQYF.

The chain uses TRBV6-5 and TRBJ1-2. Germline values: CDR1 MNHEY, CDR2 SVGAGI. CDR3 length: 14 amino acids. Here the CDR3 reads CASSGPSIGYGYTF.

V and J are TRBV12-3 or TRBV12-4 and TRBJ2-1; without DNA, the TCRdb call of TRBD2 cannot be checked. CDR3 size: 16 residues. The CDR3 here is CASSSVEGSSYNEQFF.

The chain employs TRBV21-1 and TRBJ1-5; TCRdb picks TRBD1, but there is no DNA to check that call. TRBV21-1 is marked as a pseudogene. This CDR3 comprises 22 residues. This CDR3 is CASSKVRGAIPGLLVFGQPQHF.

V and J are TRBV9 and TRBJ1-4. CDR1 and CDR2 from the germline V gene are SGDLS and YYNGEE. The CDR3 covers 15 residues. The CDR3 reads CASSPGTLTNEKLFF. The variable domain in full, completed from reference TRBV9 and TRBJ1-4, reads DSGVTQTPKHLITATGQRVTLRCSPRSGDLSVYWYQQSLDQGLQFLIQYYNGEERAKGNILERFSAQQFPDLHSELNLSSLELGDSALYFCASSPGTLTNEKLFFGSGTQLSVL.

V gene TRBV28 combines with J gene TRBJ2-2; no DNA is available, so the TRBD2 call from TCRdb remains unchecked. CDR3 length equals 17 residues. CDR1 MDHEN and CDR2 SYDVKM come from the germline V gene. CDR3 sequence: CASSLATRGLSTGELFF.

V is TRBV10-2 and J is TRBJ2-7; the D call of TRBD1 rests on TCRdb alone, since no DNA is present to check it. Germline CDR1 reads WSHSY; CDR2 reads SAAADI. The CDR3 is 13 residues long. The chain's CDR3 is CASSELSAYEQYF.

The CDR3 loop reads CASSLSGTGIQETQYF. The gene calls are TRBV7-7 and TRBJ2-5; TCRdb's D call of TRBD1 is untestable without DNA. Per the germline V gene, CDR1 is SSHAT and CDR2 is FNYEAQ (reference sequence). This CDR3 comprises 16 residues.

V and J are TRBV4-1 and TRBJ1-2. Looked up from germline, CDR1 is MGHRA and CDR2 is YSYEKL. The CDR3 contains 13 residues. The CDR3: CASSSAPNYGYTF.

The V and J genes are TRBV7-9 and TRBJ2-7; TCRdb calls TRBD2, which cannot be checked without DNA. Germline CDR1 SEHNR, CDR2 FQNEAQ (reference sequence). The CDR3 contains 18 residues. The CDR3: CASSTIRTSGGDLYEQYF.

The chain is built from TRBV7-9 and TRBJ2-7; TCRdb returns TRBD1, unconfirmable since there is no DNA. Looked up from germline, CDR1 is SEHNR and CDR2 is FQNEAQ (reference sequence). The CDR3 covers 15 residues. The CDR3 is CASSKAGQGNYEQYF.

This chain uses TRBV5-1 with TRBJ1-1; TCRdb picks TRBD1, but there is no DNA to check that call. CDR3 length: 14 amino acids. Per the germline V gene, CDR1 is SGHRS and CDR2 is YFSETQ. CDR3 loop: CASSFQGLDTEAFF. Complete variable domain (other parts from reference TRBV5-1 and TRBJ1-1): KAGVTQTPRYLIKTRGQQVTLSCSPISGHRSVSWYQQTPGQGLQFLFEYFSETQRNKGNFPGRFSGRQFSNSRSEMNVSTLELGDSALYLCASSFQGLDTEAFFGQGTRLTVV.

The V call is TRBV7-9, the J call TRBJ1-6; there is no DNA to check the TCRdb D call of TRBD1. This CDR3 region has 14 residues. Per the germline V gene, CDR1 is SEHNR and CDR2 is FQNEAQ (reference sequence). The CDR3 is CASSWTGSDSPLHF.

This chain joins TRBV7-2 and TRBJ2-7; as DNA is missing, the TRBD1 call by TCRdb cannot be tested. Germline V gives CDR1 SGHTA, CDR2 FQGNSA. CDR3 length: 16 amino acids. This CDR3 reads CASSPTEDRGPYEQYF.

The CDR3 protein is CASSLGRGAGEQFF. The gene calls are TRBV13 and TRBJ2-1; lacking DNA, the TRBD1 call made by TCRdb goes unchecked. The CDR3 consists of 14 residues. Germline loops: CDR1 PRHDT, CDR2 FYEKMQ (reference sequence).

The rearrangement uses TRBV7-2 and TRBJ1-4; the TCRdb call, TRBD1, lacks DNA for checking. The CDR3 runs to 15 residues. Germline assignment: CDR1 SGHTA and CDR2 FQGNSA. CDR3 protein: CASSSRFATNEKLFF. Based on the CDR3 plus reference TRBV7-2 and TRBJ1-4, the full variable domain is GAGVSQSPSNKVTEKGKDVELRCDPISGHTALYWYRQSLGQGLEFLIYFQGNSAPDKSGLPSDRFSAERTGGSVSTLTIQRTQQEDSAVYLCASSSRFATNEKLFFGSGTQLSVL.

J is TRBJ2-7 and V is TRBV2; no DNA is available, so the TRBD1 call from TCRdb remains unchecked. The CDR3 runs to 14 residues. Per germline, CDR1 SNHLY and CDR2 FYNNEI. The CDR3 reads CASRGIGRGYEQYF.

The chain carries TRBV4-2 and TRBJ1-4; TCRdb proposes TRBD1, but this gene call is untestable without DNA. Germline CDR1 LGHNA, CDR2 YNFKEQ. The CDR3 length is 16 residues. CDR3: CASSRDGQGTVEKLFF.

Here the CDR3 reads CASSLDGTGGNTEAFF. The V call is TRBV11-2, the J call TRBJ1-1; the TRBD1 assignment by TCRdb is unverifiable without DNA. CDR3 length equals 16 residues. Germline values: CDR1 SGHAT, CDR2 FQNNGV. The full variable domain, in which reference TRBV11-2 and TRBJ1-1 provide the parts outside the CDR3, is EAGVAQSPRYKIIEKRQSVAFWCNPISGHATLYWYQQILGQGPKLLIQFQNNGVVDDSQLPKDRFSAERLKGVDSTLKIQPAKLEDSAVYLCASSLDGTGGNTEAFFGQGTRLTVV.

The V call is TRBV29-1, the J call TRBJ2-3; absent DNA, TCRdb's TRBD2 call cannot be checked. The CDR3 spans 13 residues. Germline V lookup: CDR1 SQVTM, CDR2 ANQGSEA. This CDR3 is CSVEDPLAGEEIF.